Given below is one T cell receptor (beta chain) in context. Germline is not matched at one junction end, which may reflect a read error. This sample was taken from a study of T cells in Graves' hyperthyroidism and ophthalmopathy. The germline CDR1 and CDR2 sequences are MNHEY and SVGEGT. The length of the CDR3 is 13 residues. For Graves' hyperthyroidism to be stable, ophthalmopathy could not progress within 18 months. Amplification of TCR beta CDR3 regions was performed using RNA transcripts as template. HTBI primers were employed in a first-round RT-PCR of the TCR CDR3. TCRdb called the multiplex PCR reads again in MiXCR, with one record for every CDR3 protein. The sample holds about 350,000 distinct CDR3 sequences, approximately 14% seen once.

The sequenced sample consisted of blood. The V call is TRBV6-2 or TRBV6-3, the J call TRBJ1-1; D ambiguous. The clonotype was recovered from a woman in her thirties with Graves' hyperthyroidism. The DNA for the CDR3 is TGTGCCAGCAGTGGCCACCAGAACACTGTAGCTTTCTTT. Translation gives CASSGHQNTVAFF.